This note documents a single T cell receptor (beta chain) sequence. This sample is part of a study of blood T cell repertoires in COVID-19. Turning to the study itself: Samples of COVID-19 (acute and convalescent) were obtained from the United States, Italy and Spain.

Profiling relied on immunoSEQ multiplex PCR, and the TCRdb table lists in-frame clones only, not all of them. The sample yields about 64,000 clones, 65% to 90% seen once. V dropped 10 bases and J dropped 2; count of bases not matched to a gene: 2. This CDR3 has 13 residues. The V gene's germline CDR1 is SNHLY and CDR2 FYNNEI. The TCR comes from a man aged 40-50 years with acute or convalescent COVID-19. V and J are TRBV2 and TRBJ2-7; 13 bases align to TRBD2. Sequenced: peripheral blood. The DNA of the CDR3 is TGTGCCACCGGACTAGCGGGGGCCTACGAGCAGTACTTC. As protein: CATGLAGAYEQYF.